Below, 28 T cell receptor beta chains from the same sample are listed, as sequenced in a study of blood T cell repertoires in COVID-19. Assay: immunoSEQ multiplex PCR; the TCRdb copy retains only in-frame clones and omits some. Of hundreds of thousands of clones listed, roughly 76% are singletons. What was sequenced was peripheral blood. These receptors were obtained from a woman at least 80 years old with COVID-19, enrolled during active disease.

This rearrangement joins TRBV4-2 to TRBJ2-1; the match to TRBD2 covers 7 bases. CDR1 LGHNA and CDR2 YNFKEQ come from the germline V gene. Germline trimming cut 0 bases from V and 6 bases from J; bases unmatched to any gene: 5. This CDR3 is built from 15 residues. CDR3 in amino acids: CASSQEQRGRNEQFF. The CDR3 nucleotides read TGTGCCAGCAGCCAAGAACAGCGGGGACGCAATGAGCAGTTCTTC.

The rearrangement links TRBV5-1 to TRBJ1-2; tentatively, D is TRBD1 (6 bases). Germline-derived CDR1 and CDR2 are SGHRS and YFSETQ. Trimming took 4 bases from V and 0 from J, leaving 13 bases between them. The CDR3 length is 15 residues. The CDR3 sequence is CASSRLDSPNYGYTF. Here the CDR3 DNA reads TGCGCCAGCAGCAGGTTGGACAGTCCTAACTATGGCTACACCTTC.

In its sample, this clone was seen once. The V and J genes are TRBV9 and TRBJ1-2; D not resolved. The CDR3 sequence is 13 residues long. Germline CDR1 SGDLS, CDR2 YYNGEE. Trimming took 3 bases from V and 4 from J, leaving 10 bases between them. CDR3 DNA: TGTGCCAGCAGCGACTTTAGCTTCTATGGCTACACCTTC. It encodes CASSDFSFYGYTF.

The chain couples TRBV9 to TRBJ2-3; the D gene is possibly TRBD1 (5 bases). V shed 0 bases and J shed 3 bases, with 11 bases lying between them. The CDR3 is 15 amino acids. The germline gives CDR1 SGDLS, CDR2 YYNGEE. The CDR3, as DNA: TGTGCCAGCAGCGTAGTCCAGGGTGGGACAGATACGCAGTATTTT. Protein product: CASSVVQGGTDTQYF. The entire variable domain, with the rest obtained from reference TRBV9 and TRBJ2-3, is as follows: DSGVTQTPKHLITATGQRVTLRCSPRSGDLSVYWYQQSLDQGLQFLIQYYNGEERAKGNILERFSAQQFPDLHSELNLSSLELGDSALYFCASSVVQGGTDTQYFGPGTRLTVL.

This clone appeared once. V usage is TRBV30 and J usage is TRBJ2-2; D gene ambiguous. CDR3 length equals 11 residues. Trimming removed 2 bases at V and 9 bases at J, with 7 bases between. Per germline, CDR1 GTSNPN and CDR2 SVGIG (reference sequence). The CDR3 loop is CAWSQVRELFF. DNA of the CDR3: TGTGCCTGGAGTCAGGTTAGGGAGCTGTTTTTT.

The chain carries TRBV7-9 and TRBJ2-7, with no clear D. The length of the CDR3 is 13 residues. Germline V gene data show CDR1 as SEHNR and CDR2 as FQNEAQ (reference sequence). Trimming stripped 1 base from V and 6 bases from J, with 10 bases between. This CDR3 reads CASSLEVPGEQYF. CDR3 nucleotide sequence: TGTGCCAGCAGCTTAGAGGTCCCGGGCGAGCAGTACTTC.

The rearrangement uses TRBV20-1 and TRBJ1-1; D unclear. This CDR3 is built from 13 residues. Germline CDR1 and CDR2: DFQATT and SNEGSKA (reference sequence). Trimming cost V 3 bases and J 0 bases, with 8 bases left between them. This CDR3 is CSASIQLNTEAFF. CDR3 in DNA: TGCAGTGCTAGTATTCAGTTGAACACTGAAGCTTTCTTT.

V is TRBV2 and J is TRBJ2-1; D is possibly TRBD2 (6 bases). The CDR3 runs 15 residues. The germline V gene encodes CDR1 SNHLY and CDR2 FYNNEI. The V end lost 3 bases, the J end lost 9 bases, and 18 bases lay between the germline ends. CDR3 sequence: CASSEDGRLVGEQFF. Written as DNA, the CDR3 is TGTGCCAGCAGTGAGGATGGGCGACTAGTCGGTGAGCAGTTCTTC.

V is TRBV25-1 and J is TRBJ1-1, with TRBD1 matching over 7 bases. The CDR3 consists of 14 residues. V shed 5 bases and J 10 bases; nucleotides not matched to a gene: 13. Germline V CDR1 and CDR2: MGHDK, SYGVNS. CDR3 in amino acids: CASSQGDSLSGAFF. CDR3 coding DNA: TGTGCCAGCAGTCAAGGGGACAGTCTCTCCGGAGCTTTCTTT.

This chain connects TRBV10-3 to TRBJ1-1, with TRBD1 identical over 7 bases. Germline V gene lookup returns CDR1 ENHRY and CDR2 SYGVKD. This CDR3 has 14 residues. The junction had 7 bases not matched to a gene; V was cut back by 5 bases and J by 4 bases. In DNA, the CDR3 is TGTGCCATCAGTTCCCAGGGGGTAGTCACTGAAGCTTTCTTT. Amino acid sequence: CAISSQGVVTEAFF.

The rearrangement uses TRBV14 and TRBJ1-4; 8 nucleotides agree with TRBD1. V shed 3 bases and J 10 bases; nucleotides not matched to a gene: 7. Germline loops: CDR1 SGHDN, CDR2 FVKESK. This CDR3 has 14 amino acids. CDR3 DNA: TGTGCCAGCAGCCAGAGACAGGGGAGGGGAAAACTGTTTTTT. It yields the protein CASSQRQGRGKLFF.

The V gene is TRBV5-1, the J gene TRBJ2-1, with 8 bases lining up with TRBD1. V gave up 3 bases and J gave up 9 bases; unmatched junction bases: 11. This CDR3 is 15 amino acids long. Germline V CDR1 and CDR2: SGHRS, YFSETQ. The CDR3 DNA follows: TGCGCCAGCAGCTCGGTCGGGACAGGATCATCTGAGCAGTTCTTC. It yields the protein CASSSVGTGSSEQFF.

In its sample, this clone was seen a few times. CDR3: CASSQGSPPSPLHF. Written as DNA, the CDR3 is TGTGCCAGCAGCCAGGGTAGCCCGCCTTCACCCCTCCACTTT. The rearrangement joins TRBV3-1 (or the pseudogene TRBV3-2) to TRBJ1-6; D not resolved. Germline V gene data show CDR1 as LGHDT and CDR2 as YNNKEL (reference sequence). Deletions cut 3 bases from V and 9 bases from J, with 12 bases between. This CDR3 is built from 14 residues.

CDR3 sequence: CASSQGTGRYEQYF. CDR3 bases: TGTGCCAGCAGTCAGGGTACAGGCCGCTACGAGCAGTACTTC. This rearrangement joins TRBV28 to TRBJ2-7; weak D call: TRBD1 (5 bases). Germline CDR1 reads MDHEN; CDR2 reads SYDVKM. Trimming removed 5 bases from V and 3 bases from J, with 14 bases in between. CDR3 length: 14 residues.

This chain joins TRBV18 and TRBJ2-2; D gene ambiguous. Germline values: CDR1 KGHSH, CDR2 LQKENI. The CDR3 loop spans 15 amino acids. Between the trimmed V and J ends, which lost 3 bases and 5 bases, there was a span of 13 bases. The CDR3 spells CASSPKLPTTGELFF. The CDR3 DNA reads TGTGCCAGCTCACCCAAACTACCTACAACCGGGGAGCTGTTTTTT.

This clone has a single count. The chain has TRBV6-2 or TRBV6-3 and TRBJ2-1, with D possibly matching TRBD2 (6 bases). This CDR3 contains 17 residues. V lost 4 bases, J lost 10 bases, and 26 bases lay in between. Germline-derived CDR1 and CDR2 are MNHEY and SVGEGT. CDR3 sequence reads: CASSSFIRLVIGGEQFF. CDR3 in DNA: TGTGCCAGCAGTTCATTCATAAGACTAGTAATAGGAGGGGAGCAGTTCTTC.

This clone showed up just a few times. V and J are TRBV5-1 and TRBJ1-2; TRBD1 agrees at 8 bases. CDR1 is SGHRS, CDR2 YFSETQ, per germline. CDR3 size: 14 residues. Trimming removed 6 bases from V and 4 bases from J; junction bases left unmatched: 8. The CDR3 region is CASNAGGDRYGYTF. DNA for the CDR3: TGCGCCAGCAACGCAGGGGGCGATCGCTATGGCTACACCTTC. Together with reference TRBV5-1 and TRBJ1-2, the CDR3 gives the full variable domain: KAGVTQTPRYLIKTRGQQVTLSCSPISGHRSVSWYQQTPGQGLQFLFEYFSETQRNKGNFPGRFSGRQFSNSRSEMNVSTLELGDSALYLCASNAGGDRYGYTFGSGTRLTVV.

This chain joins TRBV25-1 and TRBJ2-1; D ambiguous. This CDR3 spans 11 amino acids. Germline CDR1 and CDR2: MGHDK and SYGVNS. V lost 5 bases and J 7 bases, leaving 6 bases between the germline ends. The CDR3 DNA reads TGTGCCAGCAGTATCCAGAATGAGCAGTTCTTC. Residues: CASSIQNEQFF. The full variable domain, completed using reference TRBV25-1 and TRBJ2-1, is EADIYQTPRYLVIGTGKKITLECSQTMGHDKMYWYQQDPGMELHLIHYSYGVNSTEKGDLSSESTVSRIRTEHFPLTLESARPSHTSQYLCASSIQNEQFFGPGTRLTVL.

This clone has more than one count but fewer than ten. V usage is TRBV5-4 and J usage is TRBJ2-1; D unclear. The CDR3 runs to 13 residues. Germline V gene data show CDR1 as SGHNT and CDR2 as YYREEE (reference sequence). V was shortened by 3 bases and J by 2 bases, with 6 bases between the two germline ends. The CDR3 DNA is TGTGCCAGCAGCTCGGTTACCTACAATGAGCAGTTCTTC. This gives the protein CASSSVTYNEQFF.

This clone was recorded a few times. The rearrangement links TRBV6-5 to TRBJ2-7; 9 bases line up with TRBD1. V lost 6 bases to trimming and J lost 12 bases; unmatched junction nucleotides: 12. This CDR3 comprises 13 residues. CDR1 and CDR2 from the germline V gene are MNHEY and SVGAGI. The CDR3 protein is CASRPGQGVSWYF. CDR3 bases: TGTGCCAGCAGGCCGGGACAGGGAGTGAGTTGGTACTTC.

This clone was counted between two and nine times. V gene TRBV19 combines with J gene TRBJ2-2; 10 nucleotides line up with TRBD2. The length of the CDR3 is 17 residues. Germline V gene lookup returns CDR1 LNHDA and CDR2 SQIVND (reference sequence). The V and J ends lost 5 bases and 1 base, in that order; junction bases with no gene match: 7. CDR3 coding DNA: TGTGCCAGTAGTTCGACCAGCGGGAGGGTGAACACCGGGGAGCTGTTTTTT. This gives the protein CASSSTSGRVNTGELFF.

V is TRBV30 and J is TRBJ2-2, with 9 bases identical to TRBD2. This CDR3 spans 15 amino acids. Germline V gene lookup returns CDR1 GTSNPN and CDR2 SVGIG (reference sequence). V dropped 4 bases and J dropped 6; count of bases not matched to a gene: 9. The CDR3 protein is CAWTWRGGSAGELFF. CDR3 DNA sequence: TGTGCCTGGACGTGGCGGGGGGGCTCGGCCGGGGAGCTGTTTTTT.

The gene calls are TRBV10-3 and TRBJ1-5; weak D call: TRBD1 (5 bases). The CDR3 runs to 14 residues. The V end was cut by 5 bases, the J end by 9 bases, with 17 bases between. Germline CDR1 reads ENHRY; CDR2 reads SYGVKD. CDR3 sequence: CAISPGPREMPQHF. DNA for the CDR3: TGTGCCATCAGTCCGGGACCCCGGGAGATGCCCCAGCATTTT.

This clone has just a few counts. The J gene is TRBJ1-1, the V gene TRBV7-2; 9 bases map to TRBD1. V trimming: 5 bases; J trimming: 7 bases; junction bases outside the gene matches: 20. The CDR3 runs 18 residues. Germline V CDR1 and CDR2: SGHTA, FQGNSA. This CDR3 reads CASSPSPGQGPPRGEAFF. The DNA for the CDR3 is TGTGCCAGCAGCCCTTCTCCGGGACAGGGACCCCCCCGTGGTGAAGCTTTCTTT.

The genes are TRBV3-1 (or the pseudogene TRBV3-2) and TRBJ1-4; D not resolved. Germline loops: CDR1 LGHDT, CDR2 YNNKEL (reference sequence). The ends were cut back, 6 bases at V and 10 bases at J, with 15 bases in the middle. The CDR3 loop spans 13 amino acids. In nucleotides, the CDR3 is TGTGCCAGCAGGCCCGCGGGTCTGGGAAAACTGTTTTTT. Its translation: CASRPAGLGKLFF.

The V gene is TRBV5-1, the J gene TRBJ1-5; TRBD1 aligns across 8 bases. The ends lost 4 bases at V and 3 bases at J; junction bases unmatched: 6. This CDR3 has 15 residues. Germline-derived CDR1 and CDR2 are SGHRS and YFSETQ. The CDR3 coding sequence is TGCGCCAGCAGCCCGGGGACAGGTCCCAATCAGCCCCAGCATTTT. It encodes CASSPGTGPNQPQHF.

CDR3 DNA sequence: TGCAGCGTTGATCAGGGTCGGGGGACTGAAGCTTTCTTT. Amino acids: CSVDQGRGTEAFF. The V and J genes are TRBV29-1 and TRBJ1-1, with TRBD1 as a possible D gene (5 bases). Trimming stripped 3 bases from V and 5 bases from J, with 13 bases between. Per the germline V gene, CDR1 is SQVTM and CDR2 is ANQGSEA. The CDR3 spans 13 residues.

J is TRBJ2-3 and V is TRBV2; 9 bases fit TRBD2. Germline V gene lookup returns CDR1 SNHLY and CDR2 FYNNEI. This CDR3 comprises 13 residues. After removal of 8 bases from V and 4 bases from J, the junction contained 4 bases not matched to a gene. The CDR3 sequence is CASWERGADTQYF. CDR3 DNA: TGTGCCAGCTGGGAGCGGGGGGCAGATACGCAGTATTTT.